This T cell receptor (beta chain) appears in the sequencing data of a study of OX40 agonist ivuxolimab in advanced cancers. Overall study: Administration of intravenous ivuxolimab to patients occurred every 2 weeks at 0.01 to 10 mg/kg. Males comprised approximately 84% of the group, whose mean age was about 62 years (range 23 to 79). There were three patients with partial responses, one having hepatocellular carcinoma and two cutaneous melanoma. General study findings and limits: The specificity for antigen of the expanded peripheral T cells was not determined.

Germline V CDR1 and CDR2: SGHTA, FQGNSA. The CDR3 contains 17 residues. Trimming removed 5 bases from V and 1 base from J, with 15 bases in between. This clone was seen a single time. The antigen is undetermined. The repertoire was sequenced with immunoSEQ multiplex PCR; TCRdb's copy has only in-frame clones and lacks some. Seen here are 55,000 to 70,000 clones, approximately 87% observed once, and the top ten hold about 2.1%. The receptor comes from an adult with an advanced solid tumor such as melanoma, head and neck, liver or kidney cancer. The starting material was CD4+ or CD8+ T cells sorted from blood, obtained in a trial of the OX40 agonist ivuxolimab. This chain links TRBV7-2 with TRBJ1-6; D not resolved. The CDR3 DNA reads TGTGCCAGCAGCACTGGGAGGGAGGTGTCCTATAATTCACCCCTCCACTTT. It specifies CASSTGREVSYNSPLHF.